This T cell receptor (beta chain) was observed in a study of shared clonotypes between healthy human individuals. Overall study context: Each donor's CD4 naive and CD4 memory cells filled three plates apiece, CD8 naive two, and CD8 memory one.

The V gene's germline CDR1 is LNHDA and CDR2 SQIVND (reference sequence). V gave up 7 bases and J gave up 9 bases; unmatched junction bases: 15. The CDR3 is made up of 15 amino acids. A 200 ng quantity of DNA, 25,000 to 30,000 T cell genomes, went into the sorted-subset replicate PCRs. Clones were read by immunoSEQ multiplex PCR, and TCRdb kept only the in-frame ones, dropping some. The table lists about 600,000 clones, 97% of them singletons. The genes are TRBV19 and TRBJ2-7, with TRBD2 matching over 10 bases. The receptor comes from a woman aged 25 to 45 in good health. Sequences were obtained from naive CD4+ T cells sorted from blood. Subset of the sample: CD45RA+ positively selected. The CDR3 protein is CASIGNGLADSGQYF. For the CDR3, the DNA is TGTGCCAGTATAGGTAACGGACTAGCGGACAGCGGGCAGTACTTC.